Here is one T cell receptor beta chain with its context. CDR1 and CDR2 from the germline V gene are WSHSY and SAAADI. The V gene lost 8 bases and the J gene lost 6 bases, with 14 bases spanning the gap. CDR3 size: 13 residues. One entry per CDR3 protein results from TCRdb running MiXCR on the RT-PCR reads. The data contain almost 700,000 distinct CDR3 sequences, 14% of them seen just once; the ten biggest clones take up roughly 3.6%. Source material: memory CD4+ T cells from blood. The V gene is TRBV10-2, the J gene TRBJ2-1; TRBD1 or TRBD2 may be the D gene (6 bases each). The source of this sequence is a female donor in good health, serving as a healthy control. CDR3 protein: CASESGGGNEQFF. Here the CDR3 DNA reads TGCGCCAGCGAGAGCGGAGGGGGCAATGAGCAGTTCTTC.